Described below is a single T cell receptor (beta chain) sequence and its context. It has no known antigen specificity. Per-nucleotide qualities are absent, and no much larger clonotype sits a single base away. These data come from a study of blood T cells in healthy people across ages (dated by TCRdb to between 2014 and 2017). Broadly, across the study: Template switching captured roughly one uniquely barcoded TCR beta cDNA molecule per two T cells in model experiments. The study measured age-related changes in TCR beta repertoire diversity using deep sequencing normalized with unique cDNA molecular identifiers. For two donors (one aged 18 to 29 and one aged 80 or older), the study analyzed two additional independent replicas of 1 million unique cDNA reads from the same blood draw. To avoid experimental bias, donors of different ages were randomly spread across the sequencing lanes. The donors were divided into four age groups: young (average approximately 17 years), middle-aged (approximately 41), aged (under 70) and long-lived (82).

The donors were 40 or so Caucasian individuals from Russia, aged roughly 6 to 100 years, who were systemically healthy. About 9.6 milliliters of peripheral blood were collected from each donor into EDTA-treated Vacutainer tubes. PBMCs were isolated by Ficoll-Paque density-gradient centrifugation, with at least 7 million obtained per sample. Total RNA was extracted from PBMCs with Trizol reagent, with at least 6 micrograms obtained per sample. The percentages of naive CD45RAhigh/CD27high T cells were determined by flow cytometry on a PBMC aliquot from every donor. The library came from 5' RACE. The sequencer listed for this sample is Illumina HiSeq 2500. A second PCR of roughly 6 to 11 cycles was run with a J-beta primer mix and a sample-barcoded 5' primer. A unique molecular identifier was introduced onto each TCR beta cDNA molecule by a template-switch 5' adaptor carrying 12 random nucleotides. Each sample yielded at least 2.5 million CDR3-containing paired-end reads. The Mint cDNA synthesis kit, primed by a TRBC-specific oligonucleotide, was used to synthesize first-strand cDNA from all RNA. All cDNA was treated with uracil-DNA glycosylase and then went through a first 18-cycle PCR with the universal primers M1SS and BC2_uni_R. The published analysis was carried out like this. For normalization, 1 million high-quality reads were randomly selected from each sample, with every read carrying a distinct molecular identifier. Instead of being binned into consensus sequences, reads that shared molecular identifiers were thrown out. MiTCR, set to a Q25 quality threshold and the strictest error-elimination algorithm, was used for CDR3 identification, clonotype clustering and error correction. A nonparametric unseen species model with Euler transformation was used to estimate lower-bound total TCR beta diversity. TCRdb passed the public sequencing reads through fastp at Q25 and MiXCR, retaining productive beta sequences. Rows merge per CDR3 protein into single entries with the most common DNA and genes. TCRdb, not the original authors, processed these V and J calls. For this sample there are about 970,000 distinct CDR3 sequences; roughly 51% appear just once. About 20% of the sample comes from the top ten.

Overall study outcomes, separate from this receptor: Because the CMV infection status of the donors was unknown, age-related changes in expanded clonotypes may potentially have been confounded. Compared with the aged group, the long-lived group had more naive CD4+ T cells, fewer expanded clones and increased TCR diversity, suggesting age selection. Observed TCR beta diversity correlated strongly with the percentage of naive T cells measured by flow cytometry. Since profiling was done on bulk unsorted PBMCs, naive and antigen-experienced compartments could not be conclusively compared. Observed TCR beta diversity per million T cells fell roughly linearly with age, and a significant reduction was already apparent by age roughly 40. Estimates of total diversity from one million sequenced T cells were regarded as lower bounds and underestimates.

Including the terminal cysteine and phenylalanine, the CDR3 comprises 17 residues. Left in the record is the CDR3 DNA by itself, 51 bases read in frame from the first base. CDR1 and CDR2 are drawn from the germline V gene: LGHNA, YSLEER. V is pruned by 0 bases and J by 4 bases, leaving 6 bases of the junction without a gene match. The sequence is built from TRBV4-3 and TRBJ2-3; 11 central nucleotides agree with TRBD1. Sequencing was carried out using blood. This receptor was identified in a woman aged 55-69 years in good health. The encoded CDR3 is CASSQDRGQGESDTQYF. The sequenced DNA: TGCGCCAGCAGCCAAGATAGGGGACAGGGGGAGTCAGATACGCAGTATTTT.